Here is one TCR beta chain with its context. The CDR3 runs 15 residues. V was clipped by 2 bases and J by 7 bases, with 15 bases between them. CDR1 SGHTS and CDR2 YDEGEE come from the germline V gene. The data are from a study of T cell changes during pregnancy in multiple sclerosis. The protocol was immunoSEQ multiplex PCR, while the TCRdb copy is restricted to in-frame clones and leaves out a portion. The data show 55,000 to 70,000 clones, with nearly 95% seen just once and just under 0.3% held by the top ten. The chain couples TRBV5-8 to TRBJ1-4, with D possibly being TRBD1 (5 bases). This TCR was sampled from a female donor with multiple sclerosis, enrolled in a pregnancy study. The sequencing here drew on CD4+ T cells from peripheral blood mononuclear cells, taken after pregnancy. CDR3 sequence: CASSLSQGRSEKLFF. The CDR3 nucleotides read TGTGCCAGCAGCTTAAGTCAGGGAAGATCTGAAAAACTGTTTTTT.